This T cell receptor beta chain comes out of a study of OX40 agonist ivuxolimab in advanced cancers. Study-level information: Intravenous ivuxolimab at 0.01 to 10 mg/kg was given to patients every 2 weeks. Previous treatment with anti-PD-1, anti-PD-L1 or anti-CTLA-4 therapy was allowed; less than 45% had received some. Study-wide results and caveats: In general, CD8+ T cells held more expanded clones than CD4+ did, on average.

Points on this clone: Its antigen is as yet unknown.

Trimming shortened V by 0 bases and J by 5 bases, and 7 bases separated the two germline ends. CDR1 and CDR2 from the germline V gene are MNHEY and SVGAGI. The CDR3 contains 14 residues. Data came from immunoSEQ multiplex PCR; TCRdb stores just in-frame clones and leaves some out. This table has 70,000 to 85,000 clones, around 87% appearing once. Sequencing used CD4+ or CD8+ T cells sorted from blood, obtained in a trial of the OX40 agonist ivuxolimab. This clonotype originated in an adult with an advanced solid tumor such as melanoma, head and neck, liver or kidney cancer. V and J are TRBV6-5 and TRBJ2-2; D is unresolved. The CDR3 DNA sequence: TGTGCCAGCAGTTACTCGAAGTGGACCGGGGAGCTGTTTTTT. This gives the protein CASSYSKWTGELFF.